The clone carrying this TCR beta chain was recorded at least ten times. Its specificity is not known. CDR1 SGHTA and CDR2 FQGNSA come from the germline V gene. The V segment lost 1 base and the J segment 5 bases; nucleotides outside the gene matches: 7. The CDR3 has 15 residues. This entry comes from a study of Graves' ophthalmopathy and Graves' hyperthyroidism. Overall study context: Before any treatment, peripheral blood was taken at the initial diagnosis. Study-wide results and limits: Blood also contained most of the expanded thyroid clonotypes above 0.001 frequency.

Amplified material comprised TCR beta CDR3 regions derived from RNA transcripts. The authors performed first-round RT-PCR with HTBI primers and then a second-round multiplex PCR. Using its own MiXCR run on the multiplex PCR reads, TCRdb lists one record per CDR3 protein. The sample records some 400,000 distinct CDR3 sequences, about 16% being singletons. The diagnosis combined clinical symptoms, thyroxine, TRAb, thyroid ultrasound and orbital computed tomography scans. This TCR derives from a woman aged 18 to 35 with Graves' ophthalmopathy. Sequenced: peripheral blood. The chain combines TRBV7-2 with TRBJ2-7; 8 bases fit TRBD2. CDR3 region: CASSLGGSGKNEQYF. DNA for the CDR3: TGTGCCAGCAGCTTAGGGGGTAGCGGGAAAAACGAGCAGTACTTC.